The T cell receptor beta chain under discussion was sequenced for a study of CD8 T cells in Susac syndrome. Random hexamers primed reverse transcription of about 0.45 to 1 ug RNA. Amplification of TCR beta CDR3 across 54 Vbeta and 13 Jbeta was performed with immunoSEQ multiplex PCR. TCRdb called the immunoSEQ multiplex PCR reads again in MiXCR, with one record for every CDR3 protein. The table lists 73,000 or so distinct CDR3 sequences, 85% to 95% of them singletons, with roughly 0.4% in the top ten. To note about this clonotype: Its antigen is not known.

The multiple sclerosis control group consisted of treatment-naive patients whose relapsing-remitting disease, which was either stable or active, fulfilled revised McDonald criteria. FACS was used to enrich TEMRA cells, whereas the CD8+ and CD4+ T cells were obtained by negative isolation. General observations from the study: It was acknowledged by the study that relatively few individuals were included in its TCR sequencing and HLA analysis.

The source of this sequence is a human donor with multiple sclerosis. Sequenced sample: CD8+ T cells from PBMCs.

The CDR3 loop is CASSSQGQGYTF. CDR3 nucleotide sequence: TGTGCCAGCAGCTCGCAGGGTCAGGGCTACACCTTC. The V and J genes are TRBV7-9 and TRBJ1-2; D is perhaps TRBD1 (5 bases). CDR3 length: 12 residues. Trimming shortened V by 4 bases and J by 8 bases, and 11 bases separated the two germline ends. In germline, CDR1 is SEHNR, CDR2 FQNEAQ (reference sequence).